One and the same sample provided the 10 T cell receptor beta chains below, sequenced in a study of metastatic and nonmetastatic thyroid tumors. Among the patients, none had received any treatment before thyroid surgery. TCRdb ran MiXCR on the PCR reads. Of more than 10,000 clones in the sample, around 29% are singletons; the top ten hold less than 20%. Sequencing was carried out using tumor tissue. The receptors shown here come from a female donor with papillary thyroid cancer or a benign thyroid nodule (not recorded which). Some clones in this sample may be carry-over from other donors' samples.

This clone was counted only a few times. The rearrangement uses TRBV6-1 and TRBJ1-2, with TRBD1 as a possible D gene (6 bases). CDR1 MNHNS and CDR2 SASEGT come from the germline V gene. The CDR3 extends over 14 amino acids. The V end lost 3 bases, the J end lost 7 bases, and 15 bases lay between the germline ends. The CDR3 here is CASSDISGASGYTF. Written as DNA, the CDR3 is TGTGCCAGCAGTGATATTTCAGGGGCCTCTGGCTACACCTTC.

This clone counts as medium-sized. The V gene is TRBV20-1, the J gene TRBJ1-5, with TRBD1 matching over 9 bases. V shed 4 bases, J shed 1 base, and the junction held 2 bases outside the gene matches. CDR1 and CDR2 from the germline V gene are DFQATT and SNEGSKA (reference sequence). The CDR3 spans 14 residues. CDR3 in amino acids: CSAIGQGSNQPQHF. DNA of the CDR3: TGCAGTGCTATTGGACAGGGGAGCAATCAGCCCCAGCATTTT.

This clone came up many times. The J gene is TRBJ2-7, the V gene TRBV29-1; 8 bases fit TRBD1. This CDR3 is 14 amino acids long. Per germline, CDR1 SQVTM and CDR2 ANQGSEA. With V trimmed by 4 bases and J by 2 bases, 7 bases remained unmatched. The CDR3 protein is CSVAKGQVAYEQYF. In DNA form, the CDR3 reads TGCAGCGTTGCAAAGGGACAGGTGGCCTACGAGCAGTACTTC.

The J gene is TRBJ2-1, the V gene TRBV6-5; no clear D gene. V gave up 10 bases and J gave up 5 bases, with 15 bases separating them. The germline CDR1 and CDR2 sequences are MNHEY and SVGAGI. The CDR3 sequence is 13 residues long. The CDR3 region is CAIRSRSNNEQFF. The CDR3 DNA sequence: TGTGCCATCAGGTCTCGGTCCAACAATGAGCAGTTCTTC.

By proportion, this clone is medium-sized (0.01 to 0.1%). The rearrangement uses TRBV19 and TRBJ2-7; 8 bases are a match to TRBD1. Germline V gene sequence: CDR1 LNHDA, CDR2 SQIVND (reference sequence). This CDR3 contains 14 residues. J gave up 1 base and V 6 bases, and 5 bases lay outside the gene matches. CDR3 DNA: TGTGCCAGTAGCTTGGACAGGGTATCCTACGAGCAGTACTTC. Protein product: CASSLDRVSYEQYF.

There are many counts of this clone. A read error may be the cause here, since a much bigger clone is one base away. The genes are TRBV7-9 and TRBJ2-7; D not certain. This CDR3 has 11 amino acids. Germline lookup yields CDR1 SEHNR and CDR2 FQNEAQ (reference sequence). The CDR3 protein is CASSLGSEQCV. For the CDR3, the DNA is TGTGCCAGCAGCTTAGGGAGCGAGCAGTGCGTC.

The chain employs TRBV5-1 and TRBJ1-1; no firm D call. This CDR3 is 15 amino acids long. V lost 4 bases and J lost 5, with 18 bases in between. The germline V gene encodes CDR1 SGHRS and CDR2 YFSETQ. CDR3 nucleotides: TGCGCCAGCAGCCCCGATATGGGATTAGGTACTGAAGCTTTCTTT. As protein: CASSPDMGLGTEAFF.

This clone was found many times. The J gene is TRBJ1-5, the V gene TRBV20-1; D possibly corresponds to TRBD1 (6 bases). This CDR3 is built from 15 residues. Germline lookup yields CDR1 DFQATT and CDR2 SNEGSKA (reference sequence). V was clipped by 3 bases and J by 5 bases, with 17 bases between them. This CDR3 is CSARGAGGRYQPQHF. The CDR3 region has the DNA TGCAGTGCTAGGGGGGCCGGGGGAAGGTATCAGCCCCAGCATTTT.

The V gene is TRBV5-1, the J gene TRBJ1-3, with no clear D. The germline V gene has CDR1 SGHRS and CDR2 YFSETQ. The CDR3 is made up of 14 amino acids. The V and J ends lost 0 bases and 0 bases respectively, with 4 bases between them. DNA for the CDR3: TGCGCCAGCAGCTTGGTTGGCTCTGGAAACACCATATATTTT. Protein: CASSLVGSGNTIYF.

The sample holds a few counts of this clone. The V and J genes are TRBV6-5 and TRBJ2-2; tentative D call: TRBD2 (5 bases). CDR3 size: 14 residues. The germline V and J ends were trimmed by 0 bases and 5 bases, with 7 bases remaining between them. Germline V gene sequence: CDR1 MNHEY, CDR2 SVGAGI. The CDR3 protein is CASSYSSGTGELFF. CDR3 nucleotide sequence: TGTGCCAGCAGTTACTCGAGCGGTACCGGGGAGCTGTTTTTT.